The 21 T cell receptor beta chains below all came from one sample that was sequenced in a study of cytomegalovirus exposure and HLA in healthy donors. With 60 Vbeta and 13 Jbeta primers, the PCR was carried out. Using immunoSEQ multiplex PCR, the repertoire was profiled, and TCRdb retains in-frame clones only, with some absent. The sample includes 210,000 or so clones, about 84% of them seen just once. Sequencing input: PBMCs. The receptor source for this set is a human donor in good health.

The gene calls are TRBV29-1 and TRBJ1-2; 7 bases agree with TRBD1. Germline-derived CDR1 and CDR2 are SQVTM and ANQGSEA. The V and J ends lost 6 bases and 3 bases, in that order; junction bases with no gene match: 7. The CDR3 has 13 residues. In DNA, the CDR3 is TGCAGCGTCTACAGGGGCGGATACTATGGCTACACCTTC. This gives the protein CSVYRGGYYGYTF.

A few counts support this clone. Written as DNA, the CDR3 is TGTGCCAGTAGTACGGTAGCGGGGCGCTCCTACGAGCAGTACTTC. Its translation is CASSTVAGRSYEQYF. The gene calls are TRBV19 and TRBJ2-7; TRBD2 agrees at 8 bases. This CDR3 is built from 15 residues. V gave up 4 bases and J gave up 0 bases; unmatched junction bases: 5. Looked up from germline, CDR1 is LNHDA and CDR2 is SQIVND (reference sequence).

The chain employs TRBV6-7 and TRBJ2-7, with D hard to call. TRBV6-7 is labeled an ORF, and its function is uncertain. The CDR3 loop spans 16 amino acids. The V end was cut by 2 bases, the J end by 5 bases, with 19 bases between. The CDR3 here is CASSYPARPGGDEQYF. CDR3 bases: TGTGCCAGCAGTTACCCGGCTCGCCCGGGTGGCGACGAGCAGTACTTC.

This chain links TRBV7-9 with TRBJ2-2, with D tentatively TRBD2 (5 bases). The CDR3 covers 13 residues. V was pared by 5 bases and J by 3 bases, with 7 bases between. Looked up from germline, CDR1 is SEHNR and CDR2 is FQNEAQ (reference sequence). CDR3 sequence: CASSGLHTGELFF. In nucleotides, the CDR3 is TGTGCCAGCAGCGGACTTCACACCGGGGAGCTGTTTTTT.

CDR3 sequence (DNA): TGTGCCAGCAGTATGGGACTAGCGGGAGGATCCTACGAGCAGTACTTC. Translation: CASSMGLAGGSYEQYF. The chain carries TRBV27 and TRBJ2-7; 15 positions match TRBD2. V shed 5 bases, J shed 1 base, and the junction held 3 bases outside the gene matches. Germline V gene sequence: CDR1 MNHEY, CDR2 SMNVEV (reference sequence). The CDR3 has 16 residues.

The genes are TRBV7-3 and TRBJ2-3, with a tentative D call TRBD2 (5 bases). The ends were cut back, 4 bases at V and 3 bases at J, with 11 bases in the middle. The CDR3 is 14 residues long. Germline CDR1 reads SGHTA; CDR2 reads FQGTGA. The CDR3 protein is CASSSGSGTDTQYF. The CDR3 DNA is TGTGCCAGCAGCTCGGGGAGCGGTACAGATACGCAGTATTTT.

The rearrangement uses TRBV6-5 and TRBJ2-7, with TRBD2 identical over 11 bases. The J call may be wrong; the DNA end is better matched by TRBJ2-1. Germline CDR1 MNHEY, CDR2 SVGAGI. The CDR3 consists of 14 residues. CDR3 DNA: TGTGCCAGCAGTGATAGCGGGAGGGCAGGGGAGCAGTTCTTC. Protein: CASSDSGRAGEQFF.

A single count supports this clone. This chain uses TRBV2 with TRBJ2-1; 8 positions agree with TRBD2. The V segment lost 2 bases and the J segment 4 bases; nucleotides outside the gene matches: 4. Germline V lookup: CDR1 SNHLY, CDR2 FYNNEI. The length of the CDR3 is 15 residues. The chain's CDR3 is CASSENGGVYNEQFF. The DNA of the CDR3 is TGTGCCAGCAGTGAAAACGGGGGGGTATACAATGAGCAGTTCTTC. Full variable domain (missing parts from reference TRBV2 and TRBJ2-1): EPEVTQTPSHQVTQMGQEVILRCVPISNHLYFYWYRQILGQKVEFLVSFYNNEISEKSEIFDDQFSVERPDGSNFTLKIRSTKLEDSAMYFCASSENGGVYNEQFFGPGTRLTVL.

The rearrangement joins TRBV15 to TRBJ2-1; the D gene is possibly TRBD2 (6 bases). CDR1 and CDR2 (germline): LNHNV, YYDKDF (reference sequence). V was cut by 1 base and J by 6 bases, with 13 bases left in between. CDR3 size: 15 residues. The CDR3 here is CATSRGGLAINEQFF. CDR3 DNA sequence: TGTGCCACCAGCAGAGGTGGGCTAGCGATCAATGAGCAGTTCTTC.

The V and J genes are TRBV5-4 and TRBJ1-2; 7 bases fit TRBD1. With V trimmed by 6 bases and J by 8 bases, 7 bases remained unmatched. The CDR3 loop spans 12 amino acids. CDR1 is SGHNT and CDR2 is YYREEE in the germline V gene (reference sequence). CDR3 DNA sequence: TGTGCCAGCAAGGGGGCAGGGGACGGCTACACCTTC. Amino acids: CASKGAGDGYTF. Filled out from reference TRBV5-4 and TRBJ1-2, the complete variable domain reads ETGVTQSPTHLIKTRGQQVTLRCSSQSGHNTVSWYQQALGQGPQFIFQYYREEENGRGNFPPRFSGLQFPNYSSELNVNALELDDSALYLCASKGAGDGYTFGSGTRLTVV.

J is TRBJ2-5 and V is TRBV7-2; TRBD2 matches at 11 bases. V trimming: 2 bases; J trimming: 3 bases; junction bases outside the gene matches: 14. This CDR3 is built from 19 residues. Germline V gene lookup returns CDR1 SGHTA and CDR2 FQGNSA. The CDR3 region is CASSLLFWTSGPREETQYF. In DNA form, the CDR3 reads TGTGCCAGCAGCTTATTATTTTGGACTAGCGGGCCTAGAGAAGAGACCCAGTACTTC.

This chain uses TRBV27 with TRBJ2-1; perhaps TRBD1 as D (6 bases). With 2 bases removed from V and 6 bases from J, the gap between germline ends came to 8 bases. The CDR3 has 13 amino acids. The V gene's germline CDR1 is MNHEY and CDR2 SMNVEV (reference sequence). The CDR3 coding sequence is TGTGCCAGCAGTTTAAGGGGGACCAATGAGCAGTTCTTC. It is translated as CASSLRGTNEQFF.

The V and J genes are TRBV28 and TRBJ2-7; 9 bases map to TRBD1. Germline CDR1 MDHEN, CDR2 SYDVKM. The junction had 7 bases not matched to a gene; V was cut back by 5 bases and J by 2 bases. The CDR3 extends over 15 amino acids. The CDR3 DNA reads as TGTGCCAGCAGTCCCCGCCGGGACAGGGCCTACGAGCAGTACTTC. Protein product: CASSPRRDRAYEQYF.

A single count supports this clone. The J gene is TRBJ1-5, the V gene TRBV2; a possible D gene is TRBD1 (5 bases). Germline V CDR1 and CDR2: SNHLY, FYNNEI. Trimming stripped 4 bases from V and 4 bases from J, with 20 bases between. The CDR3 loop spans 17 amino acids. CDR3 sequence reads: CASSGRTYGGTNQPQHF. In DNA form, the CDR3 reads TGTGCCAGCAGTGGTCGGACGTATGGGGGGACTAATCAGCCCCAGCATTTT.

This clone was detected once. This sequence joins TRBV6-4 and TRBJ2-7, with TRBD1 identical over 9 bases. The trim removed 6 bases at V and 3 bases at J, leaving 3 bases unmatched. Germline V CDR1 and CDR2: MRHNA, SNTAGT. The CDR3 is made up of 13 amino acids. The CDR3 sequence is CASRTGGNYEQYF. The CDR3 DNA reads TGTGCCAGCAGGACAGGGGGTAACTACGAGCAGTACTTC.

This chain links TRBV18 with TRBJ2-2; 13 bases match TRBD2. CDR1 and CDR2 from the germline V gene are KGHSH and LQKENI. Trimming cost V 6 bases and J 2 bases; bases outside gene matches: 3. This CDR3 spans 16 amino acids. The CDR3 DNA reads TGTGCCAGCTCTCAGGGACTAGCGGGAAACACCGGGGAGCTGTTTTTT. This codes for CASSQGLAGNTGELFF.

This chain uses TRBV30 with TRBJ1-2, with 8 nucleotides matching TRBD1. The germline V gene encodes CDR1 GTSNPN and CDR2 SVGIG (reference sequence). The CDR3 extends over 16 amino acids. Germline trimming cut 2 bases from V and 2 bases from J; bases unmatched to any gene: 10. CDR3 nucleotide sequence: TGTGCCTGGAGTCCGAAAGGGACAGGATGGAACTATGGCTACACCTTC. Its protein product is CAWSPKGTGWNYGYTF.

The J gene is TRBJ1-1, the V gene TRBV6-4; 11 nucleotides agree with TRBD1. This CDR3 is built from 19 residues. Germline V CDR1 and CDR2: MRHNA, SNTAGT. The ends lost 6 bases at V and 0 bases at J; junction bases unmatched: 15. The CDR3 nucleotides read TGTGCCAGCAGGCCTTCTAAGTCCCGGGACAGGGGGATGAACACTGAAGCTTTCTTT. This sequence encodes CASRPSKSRDRGMNTEAFF.

The chain joins TRBV6-5 to TRBJ2-7, with D perhaps matching TRBD2 (5 bases). The length of the CDR3 is 13 residues. Deletions cut 6 bases from V and 7 bases from J, with 16 bases between. CDR1 and CDR2 from the germline V gene are MNHEY and SVGAGI. The chain's CDR3 is CASSRLGGGEQYF. The CDR3 DNA follows: TGTGCCAGCAGCCGACTGGGCGGCGGGGAGCAGTACTTC.

The V and J genes are TRBV4-1 and TRBJ2-2; 7 bases are shared with TRBD1. The V and J ends lost 9 bases and 4 bases, in that order; junction bases with no gene match: 11. The CDR3 length is 15 residues. CDR1 is MGHRA and CDR2 is YSYEKL in the germline V gene. In DNA, the CDR3 is TGCGCCAGTCGCGCCGGGACAGCGATCACCGGGGAGCTGTTTTTT. This sequence encodes CASRAGTAITGELFF.

The V gene is TRBV9, the J gene TRBJ1-5, with D maybe TRBD1 (5 bases). The CDR3 contains 15 residues. Per germline, CDR1 SGDLS and CDR2 YYNGEE. V was cut by 1 base and J by 1 base, with 9 bases left in between. Here the CDR3 DNA reads TGTGCCAGCAGCGTATCGGGGGGGAGCAATCAGCCCCAGCATTTT. Translated, it gives CASSVSGGSNQPQHF.